This note documents a single T cell receptor (beta chain) sequence. Its antigen is unknown. Purified naive CD4+ T cells were depleted of CD25+ Tregs. Full-length variable regions came from constant-region reverse primers plus semi-nested Nested Universal Primer A PCR. Each CDR3 protein gets one entry after TCRdb re-called the 5' RACE reads with MiXCR. The sample has about 23,000 distinct CDR3 sequences, roughly 29% seen once. V was pared by 5 bases and J by 6 bases, with 14 bases between. The CDR3 runs 13 residues. Germline-derived CDR1 and CDR2 are SGHTA and FQGTGA. Findings of the study overall: The TCR gene usage of tumor memory CD4+ T cells clustered together with blood and lymph node memory CD4+ cells and with lymph node naive CD4+ cells.

The chain is built from TRBV7-3 and TRBJ2-7; D is uncertain. The sequenced sample was tumor-infiltrating naive CD4+ T cells sorted from the breast tumor. Sample subset: naive CD4+ T cells, CD4+CD45RA+CD25-. The receptor comes from a female donor with breast cancer. As DNA, the CDR3 is TGTGCCAGCAGCCCCCTACTGCTACGCGAGCAGTACTTC. It encodes CASSPLLLREQYF.